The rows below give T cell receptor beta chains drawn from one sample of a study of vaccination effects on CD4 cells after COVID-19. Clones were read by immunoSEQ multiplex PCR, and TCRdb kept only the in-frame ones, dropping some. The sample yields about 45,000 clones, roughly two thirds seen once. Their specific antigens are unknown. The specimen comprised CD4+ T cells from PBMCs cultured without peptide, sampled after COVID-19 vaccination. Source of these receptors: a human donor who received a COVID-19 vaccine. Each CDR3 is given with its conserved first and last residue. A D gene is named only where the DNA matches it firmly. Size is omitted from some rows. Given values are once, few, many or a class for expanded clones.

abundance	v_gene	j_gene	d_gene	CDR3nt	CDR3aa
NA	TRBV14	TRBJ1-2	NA	TGTGCCAGCAGCCGAACGACCCATAACTATGGCTACACCTTC	CASSRTTHNYGYTF
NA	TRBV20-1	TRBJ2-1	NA	TGCAGTGCTGGGACTCCCAATGAGCAGTTCTTC	CSAGTPNEQFF
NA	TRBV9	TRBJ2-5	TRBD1	TGTGCCAGCAGCGTAGGTACAGGGGCTGGGGAGACCCAGTACTTC	CASSVGTGAGETQYF
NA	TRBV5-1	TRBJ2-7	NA	TGCGCCAGCAGCCCGGTAGTGGGCGGGTACGAGCAGTACTTC	CASSPVVGGYEQYF
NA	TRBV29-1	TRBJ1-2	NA	TGCAGCGTTTGGGGTGGAACTAACTATGGCTACACCTTC	CSVWGGTNYGYTF
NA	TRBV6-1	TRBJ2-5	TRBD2	TGTGCCAGCAGTGCAGGACTAGCGGCGTTCCAAGAGACCCAGTACTTC	CASSAGLAAFQETQYF
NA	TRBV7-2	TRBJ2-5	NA	TGTGCCAGCAGCTTAGGGGGTACCCAAGAGACCCAGTACTTC	CASSLGGTQETQYF
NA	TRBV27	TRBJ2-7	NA	TGTGCCAGCAGTTTATCGTACGGGTCACAGAGGGGATACGAGCAGTACTTC	CASSLSYGSQRGYEQYF
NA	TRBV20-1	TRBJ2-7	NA	TGCAGTGCTAGCTCAGGGCACGAGCAGTACTTC	CSASSGHEQYF
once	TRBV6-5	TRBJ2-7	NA	TGTGCCAGCAGACTCCATGGACGGAAGAGCTACGAGCAGTACTTC	CASRLHGRKSYEQYF
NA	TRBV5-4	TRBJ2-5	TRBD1	TGTGCCAGCAGTACGACAGGGATGGTGACCCAGTACTTC	CASSTTGMVTQYF
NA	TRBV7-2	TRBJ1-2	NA	TGTGCCAGCAGCTTACGGATTCTTAGGTATGGCTACACCTTC	CASSLRILRYGYTF
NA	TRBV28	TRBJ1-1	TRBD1	TGTGCCAGCAGGAAACCTCAGGGGGCCGCGGGCACTGAAGCTTTCTTT	CASRKPQGAAGTEAFF
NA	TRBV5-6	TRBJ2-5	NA	TGTGCCAGCAGCTTGTTGAGAGAGACCCAGTACTTC	CASSLLRETQYF
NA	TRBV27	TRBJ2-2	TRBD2	TGTGCCAGCAGTTTAGCCGCCCCGGTAGCGGGAGGGACCGGGGAGCTGTTTTTT	CASSLAAPVAGGTGELFF
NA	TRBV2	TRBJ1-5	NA	TGTGCCAGCAGTGAAATAGGGGGGCTGAGCAATCAGCCCCAGCATTTT	CASSEIGGLSNQPQHF
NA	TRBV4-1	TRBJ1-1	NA	TGCGCCAGCAGCCAAGACGGTCGGTTGGTCACTGAAGCTTTCTTT	CASSQDGRLVTEAFF
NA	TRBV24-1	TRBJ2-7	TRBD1	TGTGCCACCAGTGATCCAAACAGGGGGACCTACGAGCAGTACTTC	CATSDPNRGTYEQYF
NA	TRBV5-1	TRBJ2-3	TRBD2	TGCGCCAGCAGCTTGGCGTCTAGCGGGACTAGCACAGATACGCAGTATTTT	CASSLASSGTSTDTQYF
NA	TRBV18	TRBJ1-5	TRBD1	TGTGCCAGCGCGCCCGGGACAGATGGTAATCAGCCCCAGCATTTT	CASAPGTDGNQPQHF
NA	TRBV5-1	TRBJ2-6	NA	TGCGCCAGCAGCTTGACGGTCTCTGGGGCCAACGTCCTGACTTTC	CASSLTVSGANVLTF
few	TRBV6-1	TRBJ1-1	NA	TGTGCCAGCAGTGAATATGCAGGGAACACTGAAGCTTTCTTT	CASSEYAGNTEAFF
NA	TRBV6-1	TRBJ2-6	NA	TGTGCCAGCAGTGAAGCTTTGAGACAGAGGGCCAACGTCCTGACTTTC	CASSEALRQRANVLTF
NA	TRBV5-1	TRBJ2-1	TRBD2	TGCGCCAGCAGCTTGTTTGGGGGAGGGGCGAGCAATGAGCAGTTCTTC	CASSLFGGGASNEQFF
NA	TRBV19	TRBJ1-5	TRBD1	TGTGCCAGTAGTATTTTGTGGGGACAGGGGACTAATCAGCCCCAGCATTTT	CASSILWGQGTNQPQHF
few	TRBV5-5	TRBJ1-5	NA	TGTGCCAGCAGCTTTTTCGGGGGTCGTCAGCCCCAGCATTTT	CASSFFGGRQPQHF
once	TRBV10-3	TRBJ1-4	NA	TGTGCCACAAAGGGCTCTCCGAATAATGAAAAACTGTTTTTT	CATKGSPNNEKLFF
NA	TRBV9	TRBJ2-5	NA	TGTGCCAGCAGCAATTTAGCGGAAGAGACCCAGTACTTC	CASSNLAEETQYF
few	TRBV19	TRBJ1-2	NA	TGTGCCAGTAGTTTGTCCGAGGGGTATGGCTACACCTTC	CASSLSEGYGYTF
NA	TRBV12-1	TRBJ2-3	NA	TGTGCCAGCAAATCCTTGCCCTCGCCAGGGAGCACAGATACGCAGTATTTT	CASKSLPSPGSTDTQYF
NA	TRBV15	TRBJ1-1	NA	TGTGCCACCAGCAGAGAAAAGGGCTTGAACACTGAAGCTTTCTTT	CATSREKGLNTEAFF
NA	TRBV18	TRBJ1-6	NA	TGTGCCAGCTCAGAGCAGGGGAGCTCCTATAATTCACCCCTCCACTTT	CASSEQGSSYNSPLHF
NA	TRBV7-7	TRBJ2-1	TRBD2	TGTGCCAGCAGCCCCCTTAGCGGGAGTGGCTCCTACAATGAGCAGTTCTTC	CASSPLSGSGSYNEQFF
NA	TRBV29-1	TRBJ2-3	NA	TGCAGCGTTGAAGACCGGAGAGGGGATACGCAGTATTTT	CSVEDRRGDTQYF
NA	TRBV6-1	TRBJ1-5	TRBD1	TGTGCCAGCAGTGATGGGGCGACAGGGGCTCAGCCCCAGCATTTT	CASSDGATGAQPQHF
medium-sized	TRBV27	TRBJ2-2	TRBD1	TGTGCCAGCAGCCCGACAGGGGTTATCACCGGGGAGCTGTTTTTT	CASSPTGVITGELFF
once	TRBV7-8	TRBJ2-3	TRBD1	TGTGCCAGCATACCTACACGACAGGGTCCAGATACGCAGTATTTT	CASIPTRQGPDTQYF